These 7 T cell receptor beta chains were all obtained from the same sample, sequenced in a study of blood T cell repertoires in COVID-19 (TCRdb year 2020). Libraries were made using the immunoSEQ multiplex PCR assay. In its TCRdb copy, this immuneACCESS table keeps in-frame sequences only and misses some clones. Where compared with another copy, unresolved V genes explain less than half of these, and the others have no known cause. The sample table contains just under 65,000 clones; only one count was recorded for nearly 85% of them. The top ten constitute under 50% of the sample. The sequenced sample was peripheral blood. The receptors shown here come from a human donor in a cohort sampled during active COVID-19.

V is TRBV7-2 and J is TRBJ2-3; no firm D call. Germline CDR1 SGHTA, CDR2 FQGNSA. This CDR3 spans 14 amino acids. The germline V and J ends were trimmed by 5 bases and 1 base, with 10 bases remaining between them. This CDR3 is CASSLKYGTDTQYF. The CDR3 nucleotides are TGTGCCAGCAGCCTTAAATATGGCACAGATACGCAGTATTTT.

This clone was detected only once. This rearrangement joins TRBV19 to TRBJ2-1; the match to TRBD2 covers 9 bases. CDR3 length equals 15 residues. V was clipped by 5 bases and J by 6 bases; unmatched bases: 8. Germline V gives CDR1 LNHDA, CDR2 SQIVND (reference sequence). CDR3 DNA: TGTGCCAGTAGTGATTTAGCGGGGGACCTCAATGAGCAGTTCTTC. It translates to CASSDLAGDLNEQFF.

This clone was seen a few times. The chain combines TRBV11-3 with TRBJ2-1; D is ambiguous. The V gene's germline CDR1 is SGHNT and CDR2 YENEEA. V was clipped by 3 bases and J by 1 base, with 7 bases between them. The CDR3 has 14 amino acids. The CDR3 here is CASSFGGSYNEQFF. The CDR3 DNA reads as TGTGCCAGCAGCTTCGGCGGTTCCTACAATGAGCAGTTCTTC. Using reference TRBV11-3 and TRBJ2-1 for the parts outside the CDR3, the full variable domain is EAGVVQSPRYKIIEKKQPVAFWCNPISGHNTLYWYLQNLGQGPELLIRYENEEAVDDSQLPKDRFSAERLKGVDSTLKIQPAELGDSAVYLCASSFGGSYNEQFFGPGTRLTVL.

Regarding this clone: At one end the junction does not follow the germline gene, possibly because of a read error. CDR3 in amino acids: CASTLILDSNSNQPQHF. In DNA form, the CDR3 reads TGTGCCAGCACTTTAATCCTGGACAGTAATAGCAATCAGCCCCAGCATTTT. The chain joins TRBV28 to TRBJ1-5; TRBD1 is a possible D gene (6 bases). CDR1 and CDR2 (germline): MDHEN, SYDVKM. The CDR3 extends over 17 amino acids.

The rearrangement uses TRBV18 and TRBJ1-1; the match to TRBD1 covers 8 bases. Germline assignment: CDR1 KGHSH and CDR2 LQKENI. The CDR3 contains 15 residues. V lost 3 bases and J lost 4; bases outside the gene matches: 7. The CDR3 nucleotides read TGTGCCAGCTCACCTCTGACAGGGGAAAGCACTGAAGCTTTCTTT. This gives the protein CASSPLTGESTEAFF.

The chain joins TRBV3-1 (or the pseudogene TRBV3-2) to TRBJ2-7; 10 bases line up with TRBD2. The CDR3 consists of 15 residues. Germline lookup yields CDR1 LGHDT and CDR2 YNNKEL (reference sequence). V was pared by 1 base and J by 4 bases, with 4 bases of the junction left unmatched. DNA for the CDR3: TGTGCCAGCAGCCAAGGCCGGACTAGCGGATACGAGCAGTACTTC. Encoded protein: CASSQGRTSGYEQYF.

V and J are TRBV11-3 and TRBJ2-6; 7 nucleotides align to TRBD1. Unmatched junction bases numbered 10, after V lost 1 base and J lost 4 bases. The CDR3 sequence is 18 residues long. CDR1 is SGHNT and CDR2 is YENEEA in the germline V gene. CDR3 in amino acids: CASSLGGTESLGANVLTF. In nucleotides, the CDR3 is TGTGCCAGCAGCTTAGGGGGGACAGAGTCTTTAGGGGCCAACGTCCTGACTTTC. The whole variable domain, filled in from reference TRBV11-3 and TRBJ2-6, reads EAGVVQSPRYKIIEKKQPVAFWCNPISGHNTLYWYLQNLGQGPELLIRYENEEAVDDSQLPKDRFSAERLKGVDSTLKIQPAELGDSAVYLCASSLGGTESLGANVLTFGAGSRLTVL.